Listed below are T cell receptor beta chains from one sample, sequenced in a study of blood T cell repertoires in COVID-19. Sequencing used immunoSEQ multiplex PCR; TCRdb keeps in-frame clones, though not all of them. This repertoire shows about 190,000 clones, about four fifths found once; its top ten account for approximately 8%. The sample consisted of peripheral blood. The receptors were sampled from a woman between 55 and 75 years old with COVID-19, enrolled during active disease. Both conserved end residues are trimmed from each CDR3. The order of the fields is CDR3 protein, clone size, V gene, D gene. D genes are given only for firm matches. Expanded clones get a size class; other rows say once, few or many, or leave the size out.

CDR3: ASRVPANTGELF
size: NA
V: TRBV19
D: NA

CDR3: ATSRRETLGEQF
size: NA
V: TRBV19
D: TRBD2

CDR3: ASRATANTEAF
size: NA
V: TRBV28
D: NA

CDR3: ASSQDKQGDGYT
size: few
V: TRBV4-1
D: NA

CDR3: ASSQDPTSGGWNEQF
size: NA
V: TRBV4-2
D: TRBD2

CDR3: ASSNRDRDNEQF
size: NA
V: TRBV19
D: TRBD1

CDR3: ASSPRDYRDTQY
size: NA
V: TRBV14
D: TRBD2

CDR3: ASSFNSGSPYEQY
size: NA
V: TRBV11-3
D: TRBD2

CDR3: ASSLTGAGELF
size: NA
V: TRBV6-5
D: TRBD1

CDR3: ASSPLPSGEAF
size: NA
V: TRBV18
D: NA

CDR3: ASSTPRGRTDTQY
size: NA
V: TRBV19
D: TRBD1

CDR3: ASSLGQFEAF
size: once
V: TRBV28
D: NA

CDR3: ATSRGSSSYNEQF
size: NA
V: TRBV15
D: NA

CDR3: ASTDQGMNTEAF
size: NA
V: TRBV6-6
D: NA